In its sample, the clone carrying this T cell receptor (beta chain) was seen a few times. Antigen: not known. The sample comes from a study of beta chain features in type 1 diabetes. Points from the study as a whole: Insertions were fewer and deletions more numerous at VDJ junctions in type 1 diabetes patients. Among patients, naive, central memory and Treg TCRB repertoires appeared more similar than among healthy donors.

cDNA synthesis used the whole RNA isolate, giving expressed TCRB sequences. The assay was immunoSEQ multiplex PCR, and TCRdb's table has in-frame clones only and misses some. The table has about 320,000 clones, 11% to 15% seen once. The CDR3 is 14 residues long. CDR1 and CDR2 (germline): SEHNR, FQNEAQ (reference sequence). Trimming pared 2 bases from V and 0 bases from J, leaving 7 bases between. The chain is built from TRBV7-9 and TRBJ1-1; D gene ambiguous. Sequencing used central memory CD4+ T cells from blood. The receptor comes from a man aged 25-45 years in good health. The CDR3 protein is CASSLQTMNTEAFF. CDR3 DNA: TGTGCCAGCAGCTTACAGACCATGAACACTGAAGCTTTCTTT.